These 31 T cell receptor beta chains share one sample of origin, sequenced in a study of T cell repertoires in cytomegalovirus infection. A single record per CDR3 protein comes from TCRdb applying MiXCR to the reads. The sample shows roughly 760,000 distinct CDR3 sequences, less than 40% of them seen only once. Sequenced: PBMCs. Source of these receptors: a human donor in good health (CMV status not recorded). Some clones in this sample may be carry-over from other donors' samples.

This clonotype was seen a handful of times. V is TRBV6-5 and J is TRBJ1-1; 7 bases line up with TRBD1. CDR1 and CDR2 (germline): MNHEY, SVGAGI. The CDR3 is 14 amino acids. V dropped 6 bases and J dropped 0; count of bases not matched to a gene: 4. DNA for the CDR3: TGTGCCAGCAGCAAGGGACAGCTGAACACTGAAGCTTTCTTT. The encoded protein is CASSKGQLNTEAFF.

The sample holds one count of this clonotype. The chain uses TRBV5-6 and TRBJ1-1; D is undetermined. The CDR3 runs to 14 residues. V was clipped by 1 base and J by 4 bases, with 11 bases between them. CDR1 and CDR2 (germline): SGHDT, YYEEEE. CDR3 coding DNA: TGTGCCAGCAGCTTGTATGGGGTATCCACTGAAGCTTTCTTT. Its translation is CASSLYGVSTEAFF.

This clonotype was found a few times. The chain carries TRBV28 and TRBJ2-6; a possible D gene is TRBD1 (5 bases). Germline V gives CDR1 MDHEN, CDR2 SYDVKM. V was clipped by 5 bases and J by 0 bases, with 14 bases between them. CDR3 length: 17 amino acids. The CDR3 DNA is TGTGCCAGCAGTGGTGCGCAGGGTAGCTCTGGGGCCAACGTCCTGACTTTC. Its protein product is CASSGAQGSSGANVLTF. Based on the CDR3 plus reference TRBV28 and TRBJ2-6, the full variable domain is DVKVTQSSRYLVKRTGEKVFLECVQDMDHENMFWYRQDPGLGLRLIYFSYDVKMKEKGDIPEGYSVSREKKERFSLILESASTNQTSMYLCASSGAQGSSGANVLTFGAGSRLTVL.

This clonotype was detected ten times or more. This sequence joins TRBV7-8 and TRBJ1-1; D ambiguous. This CDR3 contains 16 residues. V shed 1 base and J shed 0 bases, with 12 bases lying between them. Germline V gene sequence: CDR1 SGHVS, CDR2 FQNEAQ. This chain's CDR3 is CASSLVARLVNTEAFF. The CDR3 DNA follows: TGTGCCAGCAGCTTAGTCGCTCGATTGGTGAACACTGAAGCTTTCTTT.

This CDR3 reads CARTLNLGAGAEQYF. CDR3 DNA sequence: TGTGCCCGAACTCTGAATTTAGGGGCTGGCGCCGAGCAGTACTTC. This chain connects TRBV2 to TRBJ2-7; possible D gene TRBD1, 5 bases. With 11 bases removed from V and 6 bases from J, the gap between germline ends came to 26 bases. CDR1 and CDR2 (germline): SNHLY, FYNNEI. This CDR3 is built from 15 residues.

The rearrangement joins TRBV5-6 to TRBJ2-1; D gene uncertain. V was cut by 0 bases and J by 7 bases, with 8 bases left in between. This CDR3 has 13 residues. CDR1 SGHDT and CDR2 YYEEEE come from the germline V gene. The CDR3 is CASSLGAFNEQFF. The DNA for the CDR3 is TGTGCCAGCAGCTTGGGGGCTTTTAATGAGCAGTTCTTC. Together with reference TRBV5-6 and TRBJ2-1, the CDR3 gives the full variable domain: DAGVTQSPTHLIKTRGQQVTLRCSPKSGHDTVSWYQQALGQGPQFIFQYYEEEERQRGNFPDRFSGHQFPNYSSELNVNALLLGDSALYLCASSLGAFNEQFFGPGTRLTVL.

This chain connects TRBV24-1 to TRBJ2-1; no clear D. V gave up 4 bases and J gave up 4 bases, with 13 bases separating them. There are 15 residues in the CDR3. Germline values: CDR1 KGHDR, CDR2 SFDVKD. The CDR3 DNA sequence: TGTGCCACCAGTGAAGCCTCCGTACCATACAATGAGCAGTTCTTC. This codes for CATSEASVPYNEQFF.

This clonotype was observed a handful of times. This chain connects TRBV20-1 to TRBJ2-7; no clear D. There are 11 residues in the CDR3. The germline V and J ends were trimmed by 1 base and 4 bases, with 5 bases remaining between them. CDR1 DFQATT and CDR2 SNEGSKA come from the germline V gene (reference sequence). CDR3 coding DNA: TGCAGTGCTAGAGTGGGTTACGAGCAGTACTTC. Translating it yields CSARVGYEQYF.

Points on this clonotype: Because the CDR3 is missing its conserved closing phenylalanine or tryptophan, this is likely a read error. The DNA is left out, because the CDR3 cannot be placed on it with certainty; the CDR3 is given as TCRdb lists it. V is TRBV28 and J is TRBJ1-1. The CDR3 numbers 13 amino acids, ends counted. Looked up from germline, CDR1 is MDHEN and CDR2 is SYDVKM. The CDR3 sequence: CASSLRGDTEASC.

The genes are TRBV19 and TRBJ2-3; tentative D call: TRBD2 (6 bases). The CDR3 spans 16 residues. Looked up from germline, CDR1 is LNHDA and CDR2 is SQIVND (reference sequence). Trimming stripped 4 bases from V and 2 bases from J, with 16 bases between. The CDR3 coding sequence is TGTGCCAGTAGTAAACGACGGGGGTCTGCCACAGATACGCAGTATTTT. It codes for CASSKRRGSATDTQYF.

This clonotype showed up just a few times. The V call is TRBV28, the J call TRBJ2-6, with D hard to call. V was cut by 6 bases and J by 2 bases, with 11 bases left in between. The CDR3 is made up of 15 amino acids. CDR1 and CDR2 from the germline V gene are MDHEN and SYDVKM. The CDR3 protein is CASRHPRAGANVLTF. The CDR3 coding sequence is TGTGCCAGCAGACACCCAAGAGCTGGGGCCAACGTCCTGACTTTC.

The V call is TRBV7-6, the J call TRBJ2-2, with 10 bases lining up with TRBD2. The CDR3 runs 18 residues. V shed 1 base and J 4 bases; nucleotides not matched to a gene: 9. Germline V gene lookup returns CDR1 SGHVS and CDR2 FNYEAQ. CDR3 protein: CASSLERAGGHGTGELFF. The CDR3 nucleotides read TGTGCCAGCAGCTTAGAGCGAGCGGGGGGGCACGGCACCGGGGAGCTGTTTTTT.

The chain employs TRBV5-6 and TRBJ1-5; D is ambiguous. This CDR3 spans 13 amino acids. V was trimmed by 4 bases and J by 9 bases, leaving 14 bases between them. CDR1 is SGHDT and CDR2 is YYEEEE in the germline V gene. CDR3 region: CASSITVEGPQHF. CDR3 in DNA: TGTGCCAGCAGCATTACGGTAGAGGGGCCCCAGCATTTT. Full variable domain (rest looked up from reference TRBV5-6 and TRBJ1-5): DAGVTQSPTHLIKTRGQQVTLRCSPKSGHDTVSWYQQALGQGPQFIFQYYEEEERQRGNFPDRFSGHQFPNYSSELNVNALLLGDSALYLCASSITVEGPQHFGDGTRLSIL.

This clonotype was counted only a few times. This chain links TRBV4-1 with TRBJ2-7, with 12 bases matching TRBD2. Germline V gene sequence: CDR1 MGHRA, CDR2 YSYEKL. This CDR3 has 17 amino acids. V shed 0 bases and J 4 bases; nucleotides not matched to a gene: 7. The CDR3 DNA reads as TGCGCCAGCAGCCAAGAACTAGCGGGGGGCTCGGCATACGAGCAGTACTTC. Translation: CASSQELAGGSAYEQYF.

This chain links TRBV7-9 with TRBJ2-3; 10 bases map to TRBD1. The V segment lost 5 bases and the J segment 2 bases; nucleotides outside the gene matches: 7. From germline, CDR1 is SEHNR and CDR2 FQNEAQ (reference sequence). This CDR3 region has 16 residues. The CDR3 nucleotides are TGTGCCAGCAGCGACCGGGACAGGGGATACACAGATACGCAGTATTTT. It translates to CASSDRDRGYTDTQYF.

In this sample, this clonotype turned up a few times. The V call is TRBV6-8, the J call TRBJ1-5; a possible D gene is TRBD1 (5 bases). V was trimmed by 5 bases and J by 0 bases, leaving 11 bases between them. There are 15 residues in the CDR3. The germline gives CDR1 MNHGY, CDR2 SAAAGT. The CDR3 sequence is CASSDLGGSNQPQHF. CDR3 bases: TGTGCCAGCAGTGATTTGGGGGGTAGCAATCAGCCCCAGCATTTT.

The rearrangement joins TRBV6-1 to TRBJ1-5; possible D gene TRBD1, 5 bases. This CDR3 region has 15 residues. V lost 5 bases, J lost 4 bases, and 15 bases lay in between. Germline V gene lookup returns CDR1 MNHNS and CDR2 SASEGT. CDR3 bases: TGTGCCAGCAGTCCGGTAGGGGTCAGGAATCAGCCCCAGCATTTT. It yields the protein CASSPVGVRNQPQHF.

This clonotype was counted only a few times. The rearrangement links TRBV30 to TRBJ2-3, with 10 bases that match TRBD2. The germline CDR1 and CDR2 sequences are GTSNPN and SVGIG (reference sequence). V shed 2 bases and J 6 bases; nucleotides not matched to a gene: 2. CDR3 length: 13 residues. Here the CDR3 DNA reads TGTGCCTGGAGTAGTAGCGGGGGGGATACGCAGTATTTT. It is translated as CAWSSSGGDTQYF.

With regard to this clonotype: A read error may produce the germline difference seen at one junction end. The V and J genes are TRBV4-1 and TRBJ2-2; 7 bases agree with TRBD1. This CDR3 has 15 amino acids. CDR1 MGHRA and CDR2 YSYEKL come from the germline V gene. In DNA form, the CDR3 reads TGCGACAGCAGCCAAGGGACAGCGAACACCGGGGAGCTGTTTTTT. Translated, it gives CDSSQGTANTGELFF.

This clonotype has only a few counts. The V and J genes are TRBV27 and TRBJ2-5; the D is unclear. V was cut by 2 bases and J by 1 base, with 8 bases left in between. The CDR3 spans 14 residues. Germline V gene lookup returns CDR1 MNHEY and CDR2 SMNVEV (reference sequence). The CDR3 sequence: CASSLVGAQETQYF. The CDR3 DNA sequence: TGTGCCAGCAGTTTAGTTGGAGCCCAAGAGACCCAGTACTTC.

This chain uses TRBV6-1 with TRBJ1-6; D remains unclear. Germline V CDR1 and CDR2: MNHNS, SASEGT. The length of the CDR3 is 13 residues. V lost 8 bases and J 9 bases, leaving 14 bases between the germline ends. CDR3 region: CASLMVGISPLHF. The CDR3 bases are TGTGCCAGCCTCATGGTGGGGATTTCACCCCTCCACTTT.

The chain uses TRBV12-3 or TRBV12-4 and TRBJ2-2; 9 bases align to TRBD1. The CDR3 extends over 15 amino acids. V lost 6 bases and J lost 3; bases outside the gene matches: 5. The CDR3 DNA reads as TGTGCCAGCAGCTTCACAGGGGGCTACACCGGGGAGCTGTTTTTT. This codes for CASSFTGGYTGELFF.

The rearrangement links TRBV7-3 to TRBJ2-3; D is possibly TRBD1 or TRBD2 (5 bases each). V gave up 5 bases and J gave up 0 bases, with 12 bases separating them. CDR1 and CDR2 (germline): SGHTA, FQGTGA. The CDR3 totals 15 residues. The chain's CDR3 is CASSENGASTDTQYF. The CDR3 coding sequence is TGTGCCAGCAGCGAAAACGGGGCCAGCACAGATACGCAGTATTTT.

Only one count was recorded for this clonotype. This chain uses TRBV12-3 or TRBV12-4 with TRBJ2-5, with D perhaps being TRBD1 or TRBD2 (5 bases each). The V end was cut by 3 bases, the J end by 5 bases, with 10 bases between. The CDR3 runs 13 residues. The DNA of the CDR3 is TGTGCCAGCAGTTTTCGGGACGGGGAGACCCAGTACTTC. Translation: CASSFRDGETQYF.

This clonotype appeared a few times. The DNA for the CDR3 is TGTGCCAGCAGCGATCCCGGACAGGGGAACACCGGGGAGCTGTTTTTT. Protein: CASSDPGQGNTGELFF. The chain joins TRBV7-2 to TRBJ2-2; 8 bases align to TRBD1. This CDR3 contains 16 residues. CDR1 is SGHTA, CDR2 FQGNSA, per germline. With V trimmed by 5 bases and J by 1 base, 6 bases remained unmatched.

V gene TRBV4-2 combines with J gene TRBJ1-2; D is uncertain. Germline-derived CDR1 and CDR2 are LGHNA and YNFKEQ. V was pared by 0 bases and J by 4 bases, with 9 bases between. CDR3 length: 14 amino acids. CDR3 sequence: CASSQDLTIYGYTF. CDR3 nucleotides: TGTGCCAGCAGCCAAGATCTGACCATCTATGGCTACACCTTC.

V and J are TRBV2 and TRBJ2-7; D is possibly TRBD1 or TRBD2 (6 bases each). The CDR3 is 12 residues long. Trimming took off 6 bases at V and 7 bases at J, with 13 bases between the two ends. Per germline, CDR1 SNHLY and CDR2 FYNNEI. CDR3 region: CASRGGLDEQYF. The CDR3 DNA is TGTGCCAGCAGGGGGGGCCTTGATGAGCAGTACTTC.

The rearrangement links TRBV6-6 to TRBJ2-2; D could derive from TRBD1 or TRBD2 (5 bases each). The CDR3 totals 13 residues. Deletions cut 7 bases from V and 7 bases from J, with 13 bases between. The V gene's germline CDR1 is MNHNY and CDR2 SVGAGI (reference sequence). The CDR3 is CASNSRAGGELFF. CDR3 sequence (DNA): TGTGCCAGCAATTCCAGGGCGGGCGGGGAGCTGTTTTTT.

A remark on this clonotype: This could be a read error, since a much larger clone is one nucleotide away. The conserved closing phenylalanine or tryptophan is absent in this CDR3, likely reflecting a read error. The chain joins TRBV6-2 or TRBV6-3 to TRBJ2-7, with 8 bases that match TRBD1. This CDR3 has 16 amino acids. Germline V gives CDR1 MNHEY, CDR2 SVGEGT. V lost 2 bases and J lost 3; bases outside the gene matches: 9. Here the CDR3 reads CASSYARTGTRYEQYL. CDR3 coding DNA: TGTGCCAGCAGTTACGCCCGGACAGGGACCCGCTACGAGCAGTACTTA.

This chain joins TRBV19 and TRBJ2-1; 7 bases agree with TRBD2. V lost 5 bases and J lost 13; bases outside the gene matches: 8. CDR1 is LNHDA, CDR2 SQIVND, per germline (reference sequence). CDR3 length equals 12 residues. This CDR3 reads CASSLGRTIQFF. The CDR3 coding sequence is TGTGCCAGTAGTCTCGGGAGGACTATTCAGTTCTTC.

In this sample, this clonotype turned up a few times. The chain carries TRBV28 and TRBJ1-5; D unclear. V lost 4 bases and J 1 base, leaving 11 bases between the germline ends. The germline CDR1 and CDR2 sequences are MDHEN and SYDVKM. CDR3 length: 15 residues. This CDR3 is CASSSHDISNQPQHF. The CDR3, as DNA: TGTGCCAGCAGTTCCCACGACATAAGCAATCAGCCCCAGCATTTT. The full variable domain, its missing parts supplied by reference TRBV28 and TRBJ1-5, is DVKVTQSSRYLVKRTGEKVFLECVQDMDHENMFWYRQDPGLGLRLIYFSYDVKMKEKGDIPEGYSVSREKKERFSLILESASTNQTSMYLCASSSHDISNQPQHFGDGTRLSIL.